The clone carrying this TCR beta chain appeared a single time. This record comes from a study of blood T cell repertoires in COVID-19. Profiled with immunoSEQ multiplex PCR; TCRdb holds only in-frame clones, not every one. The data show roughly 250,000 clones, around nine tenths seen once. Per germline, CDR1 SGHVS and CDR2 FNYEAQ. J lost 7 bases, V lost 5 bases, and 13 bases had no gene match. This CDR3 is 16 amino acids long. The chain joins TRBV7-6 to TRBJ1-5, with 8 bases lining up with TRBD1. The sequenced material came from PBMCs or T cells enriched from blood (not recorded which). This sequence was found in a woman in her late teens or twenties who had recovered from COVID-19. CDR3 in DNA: TGTGCCAGCAGCCCCTACCCCAGGGGGCGAAGGCAGCCCCAGCATTTT. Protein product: CASSPYPRGRRQPQHF.